The next 23 T cell receptor beta chains were all read from a single sample in a study of cytomegalovirus exposure and HLA in healthy donors. Researchers ran the PCR with 60 Vbeta and 13 Jbeta primers. The table came from immunoSEQ multiplex PCR; TCRdb's copy has only in-frame clones and leaves some out. Seen here are roughly 120,000 clones, roughly 74% observed once, and the top ten hold around 3.6%. Specimen: PBMCs. These receptors originate from a man aged 40-49 years in good health and CMV-seronegative.

This rearrangement joins TRBV7-3 to TRBJ2-7, with 9 bases fitting TRBD1. The germline V gene has CDR1 SGHTA and CDR2 FQGTGA. J lost 9 bases, V lost 5 bases, and 8 bases had no gene match. The CDR3 length is 13 residues. CDR3 nucleotides: TGTGCCAGCAGCCCGGGGACAGGGAAGCGGCAGTACTTC. Translating gives CASSPGTGKRQYF.

This clone has a handful of counts. CDR3 region: CAGPQGDAKTQYF. The DNA of the CDR3 is TGTGCCGGCCCGCAGGGGGACGCAAAGACCCAGTACTTC. V is TRBV2 and J is TRBJ2-5; TRBD1 aligns across 7 bases. CDR3 length: 13 amino acids. V lost 11 bases, J lost 6 bases, and 12 bases stayed unmatched. Per germline, CDR1 SNHLY and CDR2 FYNNEI.

Only one count was recorded for this clone. The V call is TRBV28, the J call TRBJ1-5, with no clear D. The CDR3 has 18 amino acids. Germline V gives CDR1 MDHEN, CDR2 SYDVKM. Deletions cut 5 bases from V and 0 bases from J, with 20 bases between. The CDR3 DNA reads as TGTGCCAGCAGTACGGCCACCGGGCGAGGGTATAGCAATCAGCCCCAGCATTTT. Translated: CASSTATGRGYSNQPQHF.

The V gene is TRBV2, the J gene TRBJ2-2; 7 positions agree with TRBD1. Per the germline V gene, CDR1 is SNHLY and CDR2 is FYNNEI. The CDR3 is 14 amino acids. The junction had 10 bases not matched to a gene; V was cut back by 8 bases and J by 7 bases. CDR3 bases: TGTGCCAGCGGGAGACAGGGTACGGGCGGGGAGCTGTTTTTT. As protein: CASGRQGTGGELFF.

The V and J genes are TRBV7-3 and TRBJ2-1; 7 bases match TRBD1. The junction had 5 bases not matched to a gene; V was cut back by 0 bases and J by 3 bases. The germline CDR1 and CDR2 sequences are SGHTA and FQGTGA. CDR3 length equals 16 residues. CDR3 amino acids: CASSLTPRTGYNEQFF. CDR3 DNA sequence: TGTGCCAGCAGCTTAACGCCGAGGACAGGCTACAATGAGCAGTTCTTC.

The J gene is TRBJ2-5, the V gene TRBV5-5, with a possible D match to TRBD2 (6 bases). With 1 base removed from V and 3 bases from J, the gap between germline ends came to 13 bases. CDR3 length equals 15 residues. Germline V gene sequence: CDR1 SGHKS, CDR2 YYEKEE (reference sequence). The CDR3 DNA reads TGTGCCAGCAGCTTGCTAAATCGCGGGGAAGAGACCCAGTACTTC. This encodes CASSLLNRGEETQYF.

The chain joins TRBV7-9 to TRBJ1-2; no clear D. This CDR3 spans 13 amino acids. V gave up 1 base and J gave up 6 bases, with 9 bases separating them. Germline lookup yields CDR1 SEHNR and CDR2 FQNEAQ (reference sequence). This chain's CDR3 is CASSLGGLDGYTF. The CDR3 coding sequence is TGTGCCAGCAGCTTAGGCGGGCTGGATGGCTACACCTTC.

The rearrangement uses TRBV11-2 and TRBJ1-1; TRBD1 is a possible D gene (5 bases). Germline-derived CDR1 and CDR2 are SGHAT and FQNNGV. The ends were cut back, 5 bases at V and 1 base at J, with 11 bases in the middle. This CDR3 region has 14 residues. The CDR3 nucleotides are TGTGCCAGCAGCCCAGCACAGGCGAACACTGAAGCTTTCTTT. Amino acids: CASSPAQANTEAFF.

This chain joins TRBV28 and TRBJ2-5; TRBD1 might be the D (5 bases). Trimming shortened V by 4 bases and J by 5 bases, and 8 bases separated the two germline ends. Germline V lookup: CDR1 MDHEN, CDR2 SYDVKM. This CDR3 has 12 residues. The CDR3 DNA is TGTGCCAGCAGTTACAACAGGGAGACCCAGTACTTC. This translates into CASSYNRETQYF.

This chain links TRBV7-3 with TRBJ2-7, with 7 bases that match TRBD1. Germline values: CDR1 SGHTA, CDR2 FQGTGA. This CDR3 is 13 amino acids long. Trimming removed 4 bases from V and 2 bases from J; junction bases left unmatched: 2. This CDR3 is CASSSQGAYEQYF. The DNA of the CDR3 is TGTGCCAGCAGCTCTCAGGGGGCCTACGAGCAGTACTTC.

The chain recombines TRBV7-2 with TRBJ2-7; TRBD1 agrees at 9 bases. Per the germline V gene, CDR1 is SGHTA and CDR2 is FQGNSA. The CDR3 is 15 amino acids. Unmatched junction bases numbered 10, after V lost 4 bases and J lost 6 bases. The CDR3: CASSSQGATRCEQYF. The DNA for the CDR3 is TGTGCCAGCAGCTCACAGGGGGCGACGCGCTGCGAGCAGTACTTC.

The chain recombines TRBV4-1 with TRBJ1-4, with TRBD1 matching over 10 bases. This CDR3 has 16 amino acids. Trimming cost V 0 bases and J 10 bases; bases outside gene matches: 8. Germline V gene lookup returns CDR1 MGHRA and CDR2 YSYEKL. This CDR3 is CASSQDSTGQGLKLFF. CDR3 DNA: TGCGCCAGCAGCCAAGATTCAACGGGACAGGGGTTAAAACTGTTTTTT.

The rearrangement uses TRBV19 and TRBJ2-1, with a possible D match to TRBD2 (6 bases). V was cut by 3 bases and J by 0 bases, with 18 bases left in between. The germline V gene encodes CDR1 LNHDA and CDR2 SQIVND (reference sequence). This CDR3 region has 18 residues. The CDR3 loop reads CASSIPPRDWSSYNEQFF. The CDR3 DNA reads TGTGCCAGTAGTATCCCCCCCCGGGACTGGAGCTCCTACAATGAGCAGTTCTTC.

This clone came up once. The genes are TRBV7-7 and TRBJ2-3; no reliable D call. The CDR3 runs to 13 residues. CDR1 and CDR2 from the germline V gene are SSHAT and FNYEAQ (reference sequence). V shed 4 bases and J shed 6 bases, with 11 bases lying between them. The CDR3 protein is CASSSSYADTQYF. The CDR3 DNA sequence: TGTGCCAGCAGCTCTTCCTATGCCGATACGCAGTATTTT.

The chain employs TRBV15 and TRBJ2-2; D is ambiguous. V shed 6 bases and J shed 6 bases, with 8 bases lying between them. The CDR3 spans 12 residues. Germline CDR1 is LNHNV and CDR2 is YYDKDF (reference sequence). CDR3 protein: CATSRGSGELFF. CDR3 bases: TGTGCCACCAGTCGCGGATCCGGGGAGCTGTTTTTT. Supplemented by reference TRBV15 and TRBJ2-2, the full variable domain reads DAMVIQNPRYQVTQFGKPVTLSCSQTLNHNVMYWYQQKSSQAPKLLFHYYDKDFNNEADTPDNFQSRRPNTSFCFLDIRSPGLGDTAMYLCATSRGSGELFFGEGSRLTVL.

The chain links TRBV5-4 to TRBJ1-4; D uncertain. Trimming shortened V by 2 bases and J by 9 bases, and 20 bases separated the two germline ends. The germline V gene has CDR1 SGHNT and CDR2 YYREEE (reference sequence). The CDR3 runs to 16 residues. This chain's CDR3 is CASSFSSPGSGKKLFF. CDR3 in DNA: TGTGCCAGCAGCTTTTCCAGTCCGGGCAGCGGGAAAAAACTGTTTTTT. Using reference TRBV5-4 and TRBJ1-4 for the parts outside the CDR3, the full variable domain is ETGVTQSPTHLIKTRGQQVTLRCSSQSGHNTVSWYQQALGQGPQFIFQYYREEENGRGNFPPRFSGLQFPNYSSELNVNALELDDSALYLCASSFSSPGSGKKLFFGSGTQLSVL.

The rearrangement links TRBV5-6 to TRBJ1-2, with no clear D. Per the germline V gene, CDR1 is SGHDT and CDR2 is YYEEEE. The CDR3 is made up of 15 amino acids. The germline V and J ends were trimmed by 0 bases and 5 bases, with 14 bases remaining between them. This CDR3 is CASSLGSALSYGYTF. The CDR3 nucleotides are TGTGCCAGCAGCTTGGGCTCAGCGTTGTCTTATGGCTACACCTTC.

This rearrangement joins TRBV29-1 to TRBJ1-2; 10 bases are a match to TRBD1. Looked up from germline, CDR1 is SQVTM and CDR2 is ANQGSEA. Trimming at V came to 4 bases and at J to 4 bases, leaving 6 bases not matched to a gene. The CDR3 sequence is 14 residues long. For the CDR3, the DNA is TGCAGCGTTGCCGGACAGGGGGGCCTCTATGGCTACACCTTC. It encodes CSVAGQGGLYGYTF.

In regard to this clone: One junction end does not reproduce the germline sequence, and a read error may be involved. CDR3 sequence reads: CASSPSYRDSYFF. Written as DNA, the CDR3 is TGTGCCAGCAGCCCAAGCTACCGGGACAGTTACTTCTTC. V gene TRBV7-4 combines with J gene TRBJ2-7; 7 nucleotides agree with TRBD1. CDR3 length: 13 residues. CDR1 and CDR2 from the germline V gene are SGHVT and SQSDAQ.

The J gene is TRBJ2-1, the V gene TRBV10-3, with TRBD2 identical over 12 bases. This CDR3 contains 16 residues. In germline, CDR1 is ENHRY, CDR2 SYGVKD. V trimming: 6 bases; J trimming: 9 bases; junction bases outside the gene matches: 12. CDR3 coding DNA: TGTGCCATCAGCGAGAAACTAGCGGGGGGAGCGAGTGAGCAGTTCTTC. Protein: CAISEKLAGGASEQFF.

CDR3 residues: CASSYGQGNTDTQYF. The CDR3 coding sequence is TGCGCCAGCAGCTACGGACAGGGGAACACAGATACGCAGTATTTT. This chain connects TRBV5-1 to TRBJ2-3; TRBD1 agrees at 9 bases. Germline V gene data show CDR1 as SGHRS and CDR2 as YFSETQ. This CDR3 has 15 residues. The ends lost 3 bases at V and 2 bases at J; junction bases unmatched: 4.

The V and J genes are TRBV5-1 and TRBJ2-1; 13 bases map to TRBD2. Losses at the gene ends were 4 bases for V and 0 bases for J; bases not matched to a gene: 7. The CDR3 has 18 amino acids. From germline, CDR1 is SGHRS and CDR2 YFSETQ. Written as DNA, the CDR3 is TGCGCCAGCAGCGTGCCGGGACTAGCGGGGATCTCCTACAATGAGCAGTTCTTC. Residues: CASSVPGLAGISYNEQFF.

The J gene is TRBJ1-6, the V gene TRBV28, with TRBD1 as a possible D gene (5 bases). Germline V gene lookup returns CDR1 MDHEN and CDR2 SYDVKM. The CDR3 spans 14 residues. Trimming stripped 7 bases from V and 7 bases from J, with 14 bases between. DNA of the CDR3: TGTGCCAGCAATAACCAGGGTCGGAATTCACCCCTCCACTTT. As protein: CASNNQGRNSPLHF.